This T cell receptor beta chain was identified during a study of cytomegalovirus exposure and HLA in healthy donors. As for the study in general: Genotyping of nearly 400 donors showed that over 80% belonged to the Caucasian-associated ancestry cluster. Study-level findings and limits: An assumption of roughly uniform sequencing depth across donors underlay the presence/absence analyses. Among the sequence variants, a highly shared cluster was likely an artifact of sequencing.

This clone has more than one count but fewer than ten. What it binds is not known. The junction and the germline gene differ at one end; a read error may be behind it. The study ran its PCR with 60 Vbeta and 13 Jbeta primers. Original analysis: Later reanalysis found tens of millions of unique TCR beta chains, roughly 10 million of them shared. Sequenced by immunoSEQ multiplex PCR; TCRdb stores in-frame clones only, minus some. V and J calls and clone size are those listed in that table; D and trimming were worked out from the DNA. The sample consists of 110,000 or so clones, approximately 8% of them appearing once. The source material was PBMCs. The TCR sequence derives from a woman between 40 and 55 years old in good health and CMV-seropositive.

The CDR3 reads CASSVGTDSGANVLNF. The DNA for the CDR3 is TGTGCCAGCAGTGTGGGGACAGACTCTGGGGCCAACGTCCTGAATTTC. J is TRBJ2-6 and V is TRBV6-4, with 7 bases lining up with TRBD1. The CDR3 is 16 amino acids. CDR1 is MRHNA and CDR2 is SNTAGT in the germline V gene.